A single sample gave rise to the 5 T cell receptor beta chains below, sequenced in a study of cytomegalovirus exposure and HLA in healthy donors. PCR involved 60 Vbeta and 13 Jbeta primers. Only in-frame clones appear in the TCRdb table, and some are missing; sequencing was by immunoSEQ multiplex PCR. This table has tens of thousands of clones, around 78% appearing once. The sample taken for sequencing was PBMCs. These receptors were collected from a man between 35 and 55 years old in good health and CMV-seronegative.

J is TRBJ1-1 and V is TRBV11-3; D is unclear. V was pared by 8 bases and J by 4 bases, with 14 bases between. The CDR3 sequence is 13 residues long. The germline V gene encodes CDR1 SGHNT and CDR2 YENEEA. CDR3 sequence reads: CASDMGRSTEAFF. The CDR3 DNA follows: TGTGCCAGCGACATGGGGAGGTCCACTGAAGCTTTCTTT.

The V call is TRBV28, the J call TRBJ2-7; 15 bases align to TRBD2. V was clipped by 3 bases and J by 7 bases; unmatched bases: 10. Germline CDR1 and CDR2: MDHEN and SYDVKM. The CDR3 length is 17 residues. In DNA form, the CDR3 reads TGTGCCAGCAGTTTCCCCGGACTAGCGGGAGGGCCGGGGGAGCAGTACTTC. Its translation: CASSFPGLAGGPGEQYF.

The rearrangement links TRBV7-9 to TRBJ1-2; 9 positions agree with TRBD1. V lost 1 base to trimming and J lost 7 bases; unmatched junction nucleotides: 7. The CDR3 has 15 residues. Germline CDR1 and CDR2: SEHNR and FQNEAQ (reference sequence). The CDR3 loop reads CASSLGGQGGGGYTF. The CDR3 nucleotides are TGTGCCAGCAGCTTAGGGGGACAGGGTGGTGGTGGCTACACCTTC.

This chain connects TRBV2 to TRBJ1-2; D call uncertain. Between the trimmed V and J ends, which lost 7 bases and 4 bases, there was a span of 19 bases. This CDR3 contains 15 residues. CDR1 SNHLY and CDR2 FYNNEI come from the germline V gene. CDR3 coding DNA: TGTGCCAGCACCCCCTCGTACACCGGCGGCTATGGCTACACCTTC. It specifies CASTPSYTGGYGYTF.

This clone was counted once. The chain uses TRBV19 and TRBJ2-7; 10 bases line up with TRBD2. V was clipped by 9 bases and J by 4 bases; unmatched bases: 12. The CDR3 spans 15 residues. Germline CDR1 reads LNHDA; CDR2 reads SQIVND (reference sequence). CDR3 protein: CASSTGLATNYEQYF. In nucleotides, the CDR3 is TGTGCCAGCAGCACGGGACTAGCGACTAATTACGAGCAGTACTTC.